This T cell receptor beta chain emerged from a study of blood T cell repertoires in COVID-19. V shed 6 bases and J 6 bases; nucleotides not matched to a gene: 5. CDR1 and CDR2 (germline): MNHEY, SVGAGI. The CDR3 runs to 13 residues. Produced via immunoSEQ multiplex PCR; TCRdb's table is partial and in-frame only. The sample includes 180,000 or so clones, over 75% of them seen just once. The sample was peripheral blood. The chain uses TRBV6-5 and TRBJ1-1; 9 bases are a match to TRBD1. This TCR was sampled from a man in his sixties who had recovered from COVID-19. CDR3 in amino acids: CASRPGTGSEAFF. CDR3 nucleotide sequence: TGTGCCAGCAGGCCCGGGACAGGGTCTGAAGCTTTCTTT.